The entry below describes one TCR beta chain. This specimen belongs to a study of blood T cell repertoires in COVID-19. Overall study context: Samples representing acute and convalescent COVID-19 were sourced from the United States, Italy and Spain. PBMCs, B-cell-depleted T cells, or T cells provided the cDNA or gDNA that made up the material.

Cohorts were assigned according to the clinical history that participants reported. Cohort 3 recovered donors had two negative PCRs, clearance, or symptom resolution. V lost 3 bases and J 4 bases, leaving 13 bases between the germline ends. This CDR3 is 15 amino acids long. Germline-derived CDR1 and CDR2 are KGHSH and LQKENI. Sequenced by immunoSEQ multiplex PCR; TCRdb stores in-frame clones only, minus some. The sample lists 150,000 to 190,000 clones, about 86% occurring once. The chain uses TRBV18 and TRBJ2-1; D may be TRBD1 (5 bases). The sequencing input was PBMCs or T cells enriched from blood (not recorded which). The receptor was isolated from a man aged 45 to 65 who had recovered from COVID-19. The CDR3, as DNA: TGTGCCAGCTCACCGGGGCAGGGTACTTACAATGAGCAGTTCTTC. This gives the protein CASSPGQGTYNEQFF. The full variable domain, completed using reference TRBV18 and TRBJ2-1, is NAGVMQNPRHLVRRRGQEARLRCSPMKGHSHVYWYRQLPEEGLKFMVYLQKENIIDESGMPKERFSAEFPKEGPSILRIQQVVRGDSAAYFCASSPGQGTYNEQFFGPGTRLTVL.